The clone carrying this T cell receptor beta chain occurred a few times. Its target is not known. This specimen comes from a study of response to subunit inactivated influenza vaccine. Germline trimming cut 1 base from V and 10 bases from J; bases unmatched to any gene: 7. The germline CDR1 and CDR2 sequences are DFQATT and SNEGSKA (reference sequence). The CDR3 length is 14 residues. Study results and caveats: Each seasonal influenza vaccination recruits few new T cells, the authors suggested.

TCRdb re-called the RT-PCR reads with MiXCR, one entry per CDR3 protein. The table includes over 750,000 distinct CDR3 sequences, less than 25% detected once. The V and J genes are TRBV20-1 and TRBJ1-6; TRBD1 agrees at 7 bases. The source was PBMCs from blood, collected 4 to 6 days after vaccination. This clonotype was obtained from a man in his forties or fifties who received an inactivated influenza vaccine. The CDR3: CSARAQAGGSPLHF. The CDR3 region has the DNA TGCAGTGCTAGAGCTCAGGCAGGGGGATCACCCCTCCACTTT.